The 17 T cell receptor beta chains presented below share a single source sample, sequenced in a study of T cell repertoires in cytomegalovirus infection. TCRdb processed the reads anew with MiXCR; each CDR3 protein has one entry. Of about half a million distinct CDR3 sequences in the sample, 33% were seen once. Antigens for these TCRs are unknown. This specimen was cultured PBMCs, taken from culture after CMV antigen stimulation. These receptors all come from a human donor in good health (CMV status not recorded). Some clones in this sample may be carry-over from other donors' samples.

The chain combines TRBV25-1 with TRBJ2-7; 7 bases match TRBD2. This CDR3 has 14 residues. The germline V gene has CDR1 MGHDK and CDR2 SYGVNS. V trimming: 5 bases; J trimming: 0 bases; junction bases outside the gene matches: 4. In DNA, the CDR3 is TGTGCCAGCAGTATTGGCGGGAGCTCCTACGAGCAGTACTTC. It codes for CASSIGGSSYEQYF.

V and J are TRBV2 and TRBJ1-1; 8 bases line up with TRBD1. V lost 3 bases to trimming and J lost 10 bases; unmatched junction nucleotides: 10. Germline CDR1 is SNHLY and CDR2 is FYNNEI. The CDR3 covers 14 residues. The CDR3 loop reads CASSDRTGMGRAFF. The CDR3 DNA is TGTGCCAGCAGTGATCGGACAGGGATGGGAAGAGCTTTCTTT.

This sequence joins TRBV5-6 and TRBJ2-1, with a weak D call TRBD1 (6 bases). The length of the CDR3 is 15 residues. The V gene's germline CDR1 is SGHDT and CDR2 YYEEEE. The V gene lost 7 bases and the J gene lost 9 bases, with 23 bases spanning the gap. The CDR3 region has the DNA TGTGCCAGCGGGCTTGGGCCCCAGGGGATTTCTGAGCAGTTCTTC. As protein: CASGLGPQGISEQFF.

This chain's CDR3 is CASSPYHAGSATYEQYV. Here the CDR3 DNA reads TGTGCCAGCAGTCCCTACCATGCGGGGTCGGCCACCTACGAGCAGTACGTC. V usage is TRBV6-8 and J usage is TRBJ2-7; D is possibly TRBD2 (6 bases). The V and J ends lost 5 bases and 2 bases respectively, with 22 bases between them. The CDR3 totals 17 residues. Germline loops: CDR1 MNHGY, CDR2 SAAAGT.

The table lists this clonotype with many counts. J is TRBJ2-2 and V is TRBV7-2; a weak D match, TRBD2 (5 bases). V lost 6 bases to trimming and J lost 6 bases, with 11 bases between them. CDR1 is SGHTA, CDR2 FQGNSA, per germline. CDR3 size: 13 residues. The CDR3 bases are TGTGCCAGCAGTCTACTAGTAGCCGGGGAGCTGTTTTTT. This gives the protein CASSLLVAGELFF.

This clonotype was found a few times. This sequence joins TRBV19 and TRBJ2-7; 11 nucleotides line up with TRBD1. J lost 4 bases, V lost 4 bases, and 6 bases had no gene match. Germline V gene sequence: CDR1 LNHDA, CDR2 SQIVND (reference sequence). This CDR3 spans 15 amino acids. CDR3 sequence (DNA): TGTGCCAGTAGTAGCCGGGACAGGGGGATATACGAGCAGTACTTC. Its protein product is CASSSRDRGIYEQYF.

This clonotype came up a few times. This chain joins TRBV11-2 and TRBJ2-4, with unresolved D. CDR1 is SGHAT and CDR2 is FQNNGV in the germline V gene. Trimming removed 0 bases from V and 1 base from J, with 13 bases in between. The CDR3 has 17 residues. CDR3 protein: CASSLDPSHPAKNIQYF. The CDR3 DNA sequence: TGTGCCAGCAGCTTAGATCCAAGTCATCCGGCCAAAAACATTCAGTACTTC.

The chain joins TRBV25-1 to TRBJ2-7, with 11 bases fitting TRBD2. Unmatched junction bases numbered 5, after V lost 2 bases and J lost 5 bases. CDR1 and CDR2 (germline): MGHDK, SYGVNS. CDR3 length equals 15 residues. The DNA for the CDR3 is TGTGCCAGCAGTGAAAGACTAGCGGGAATCCACGAGCAGTACTTC. Protein sequence: CASSERLAGIHEQYF.

This clonotype was detected only a few times. The chain recombines TRBV19 with TRBJ1-1; no firm D call. Looked up from germline, CDR1 is LNHDA and CDR2 is SQIVND (reference sequence). V was clipped by 4 bases and J by 4 bases, with 13 bases between them. The CDR3 spans 14 residues. CDR3 nucleotides: TGTGCCAGTAGTACTGCGGGGTTGAGCACTGAAGCTTTCTTT. Protein sequence: CASSTAGLSTEAFF.

The chain uses TRBV2 and TRBJ2-1; 10 bases match TRBD2. Per germline, CDR1 SNHLY and CDR2 FYNNEI. V trimming: 2 bases; J trimming: 9 bases; junction bases outside the gene matches: 13. The CDR3 sequence is 17 residues long. CDR3 region: CASSEYPPAGGPSEQFF. CDR3 coding DNA: TGTGCCAGCAGTGAATACCCGCCAGCGGGAGGGCCGTCTGAGCAGTTCTTC.

In its sample, this clonotype was seen a few times. This chain links TRBV20-1 with TRBJ2-3, with 10 bases lining up with TRBD2. With 6 bases clipped from V and 5 bases from J, the junction kept 11 bases outside the gene matches. From germline, CDR1 is DFQATT and CDR2 SNEGSKA (reference sequence). The CDR3 is made up of 15 amino acids. The CDR3 loop reads CSAPEREGPGDTQYF. The CDR3 DNA follows: TGCAGTGCCCCAGAGCGGGAGGGCCCAGGAGATACGCAGTATTTT.

This sequence joins TRBV6-5 and TRBJ2-7; the D gene is possibly TRBD1 (6 bases). V lost 8 bases to trimming and J lost 4 bases, with 15 bases between them. Germline lookup yields CDR1 MNHEY and CDR2 SVGAGI. The CDR3 covers 13 residues. The chain's CDR3 is CASGNRDRYEQYV. The CDR3 DNA sequence: TGTGCCAGCGGGAACAGGGATCGATACGAGCAGTACGTC.

This clonotype has ten or more counts. The chain couples TRBV7-2 to TRBJ1-2; D unclear. This CDR3 region has 14 residues. The ends were cut back, 5 bases at V and 6 bases at J, with 16 bases in the middle. CDR1 and CDR2 (germline): SGHTA, FQGNSA. The CDR3 sequence is CASSDKREEDGYTF. DNA for the CDR3: TGTGCCAGCAGCGATAAACGGGAAGAAGATGGCTACACCTTC.

The V call is TRBV7-2, the J call TRBJ1-2; no definite D call. V shed 4 bases and J shed 8 bases, with 11 bases lying between them. Per germline, CDR1 SGHTA and CDR2 FQGNSA. This CDR3 is 12 amino acids long. The CDR3 here is CASSSNMEGYTF. CDR3 sequence (DNA): TGTGCCAGCAGCTCCAACATGGAAGGCTACACCTTC.

This clonotype was seen only once. CDR3 amino acids: CSVTRGSNYGYTF. The CDR3 bases are TGCAGCGTGACCAGGGGGTCCAACTATGGCTACACCTTC. The rearrangement uses TRBV29-1 and TRBJ1-2; 7 nucleotides match TRBD1. Germline CDR1 and CDR2: SQVTM and ANQGSEA. The CDR3 has 13 amino acids. After removal of 6 bases from V and 2 bases from J, the junction contained 6 bases not matched to a gene.

This rearrangement joins TRBV27 to TRBJ2-2; D gene unclear. CDR1 and CDR2 from the germline V gene are MNHEY and SMNVEV (reference sequence). This CDR3 region has 13 residues. The V and J ends lost 6 bases and 3 bases respectively, with 8 bases between them. Here the CDR3 reads CASRPSHTGELFF. The CDR3 DNA reads TGTGCCAGCAGGCCGTCCCACACCGGGGAGCTGTTTTTT.

This chain uses TRBV9 with TRBJ1-5, with a weak D call TRBD1 (5 bases). The CDR3 covers 14 residues. The germline V and J ends were trimmed by 5 bases and 6 bases, with 15 bases remaining between them. In germline, CDR1 is SGDLS, CDR2 YYNGEE. CDR3 in amino acids: CASRGAARSQPQHF. For the CDR3, the DNA is TGTGCCAGCAGAGGGGCGGCAAGGAGTCAGCCCCAGCATTTT.